Below are 24 T cell receptor beta chains sequenced from a single sample in a study of ipilimumab plus nivolumab after autologous stem cell transplantation (dated by TCRdb to the early 2020s). The library was generated by the immunoSEQ multiplex PCR assay. Sourced from immuneACCESS, this table was stored by TCRdb with only in-frame sequences that have V and J called. A share of the clones is absent; for the studies checked, an unresolved V gene accounts for under half, and the remainder has no known explanation. This sample comprises about 16,000 clones, approximately 81% of them detected only once. Jointly, the top ten make up about 21% of the sample. The specimen comprised PBMCs, sampled in a trial of ipilimumab plus nivolumab as post-transplant consolidation. Receptors originate from a male donor with diffuse large B-cell lymphoma.

V is TRBV19 and J is TRBJ1-1; D not resolved. Germline CDR1 is LNHDA and CDR2 is SQIVND (reference sequence). The V end lost 7 bases, the J end lost 0 bases, and 12 bases lay between the germline ends. The CDR3 has 14 amino acids. The CDR3 loop reads CASTRDVMNTEAFF. The CDR3 DNA follows: TGTGCCAGTACCCGAGACGTAATGAACACTGAAGCTTTCTTT.

This clone was observed a few times. The rearrangement links TRBV25-1 to TRBJ1-2, with 11 bases matching TRBD1. Trimming cost V 6 bases and J 5 bases; bases outside gene matches: 8. Germline CDR1 reads MGHDK; CDR2 reads SYGVNS. The CDR3 is 15 residues long. CDR3 protein: CASSRGTGGGYGYTF. The CDR3 coding sequence is TGTGCCAGCAGCCGCGGGACAGGGGGAGGGTATGGCTACACCTTC.

CDR3 sequence reads: CASRETGVNEKLFF. The CDR3 coding sequence is TGTGCCAGTCGGGAAACAGGAGTTAATGAAAAACTGTTTTTT. This rearrangement joins TRBV19 to TRBJ1-4, with D perhaps TRBD1 (5 bases). V was clipped by 8 bases and J by 4 bases, with 14 bases between them. The CDR3 sequence is 14 residues long. Germline values: CDR1 LNHDA, CDR2 SQIVND (reference sequence).

This clone was detected a few times. V gene TRBV27 combines with J gene TRBJ1-6, with a possible D match to TRBD1 (6 bases). Trimming left V 8 bases short and J 2 bases short, with 13 bases between. In germline, CDR1 is MNHEY, CDR2 SMNVEV (reference sequence). The CDR3 runs 15 residues. CDR3 region: CASRYGTTYNSPLHF. Written as DNA, the CDR3 is TGTGCCAGCCGATACGGGACAACCTATAATTCACCCCTCCACTTT.

The chain has TRBV18 and TRBJ2-7; 10 positions match TRBD2. V shed 6 bases and J 2 bases; nucleotides not matched to a gene: 4. The CDR3 consists of 14 residues. The germline CDR1 and CDR2 sequences are KGHSH and LQKENI. CDR3 in amino acids: CASSPGLATYEQYF. In DNA form, the CDR3 reads TGTGCCAGCTCCCCGGGACTAGCGACCTACGAGCAGTACTTC. Filled out from reference TRBV18 and TRBJ2-7, the complete variable domain reads NAGVMQNPRHLVRRRGQEARLRCSPMKGHSHVYWYRQLPEEGLKFMVYLQKENIIDESGMPKERFSAEFPKEGPSILRIQQVVRGDSAAYFCASSPGLATYEQYFGPGTRLTVT.

The V and J genes are TRBV28 and TRBJ1-1; D not resolved. This CDR3 region has 9 residues. V gave up 3 bases and J gave up 7 bases, with 0 bases separating them. Germline V gives CDR1 MDHEN, CDR2 SYDVKM. CDR3 protein: CASSFEAFF. In DNA, the CDR3 is TGTGCCAGCAGTTTTGAAGCTTTCTTT.

This sequence joins TRBV13 and TRBJ2-7; 9 bases map to TRBD1. CDR1 and CDR2 from the germline V gene are PRHDT and FYEKMQ (reference sequence). With 0 bases clipped from V and 3 bases from J, the junction kept 0 bases outside the gene matches. The CDR3 loop spans 14 amino acids. In DNA, the CDR3 is TGTGCCAGCAGCTTAGGGACAGGGGGCTACGAGCAGTACTTC. Its translation is CASSLGTGGYEQYF.

This clone showed up just once. V and J are TRBV18 and TRBJ2-7, with 7 bases identical to TRBD1. Per germline, CDR1 KGHSH and CDR2 LQKENI. With V trimmed by 1 base and J by 2 bases, 2 bases remained unmatched. The CDR3 is 14 amino acids. The CDR3 loop is CASSPRDSPYEQYF. CDR3 DNA: TGTGCCAGCTCACCACGGGACAGCCCCTACGAGCAGTACTTC.

The chain carries TRBV18 and TRBJ2-5, with a possible D match to TRBD1 (6 bases). CDR1 and CDR2 (germline): KGHSH, LQKENI. The CDR3 consists of 16 residues. Trimming took off 4 bases at V and 2 bases at J, with 17 bases between the two ends. CDR3 DNA sequence: TGTGCCAGCTCACGAGGGGGACGGTTGGTACAAGAGACCCAGTACTTC. Translated: CASSRGGRLVQETQYF.

The chain links TRBV5-8 to TRBJ2-5; 13 bases match TRBD2. The ends lost 4 bases at V and 3 bases at J; junction bases unmatched: 9. Per germline, CDR1 SGHTS and CDR2 YDEGEE. This CDR3 region has 17 residues. The CDR3 spells CASSHTSGGGRKETQYF. CDR3 in DNA: TGTGCCAGCAGCCATACTAGCGGGGGGGGCCGGAAAGAGACCCAGTACTTC.

This chain uses TRBV4-2 with TRBJ1-3; no definite D call. V was clipped by 0 bases and J by 4 bases, with 13 bases between them. Germline assignment: CDR1 LGHNA and CDR2 YNFKEQ. The CDR3 extends over 16 amino acids. The CDR3 sequence: CASSQDQLGSGNTIYF. CDR3 in DNA: TGTGCCAGCAGCCAAGACCAACTGGGGAGCGGAAACACCATATATTTT.

For this clone: This sample also contains other DNA sequences that code for the same CDR3. This sequence joins TRBV5-4 and TRBJ2-5, with a weak D call TRBD2 (6 bases). Trimming removed 2 bases from V and 2 bases from J, with 13 bases in between. Per the germline V gene, CDR1 is SGHNT and CDR2 is YYREEE (reference sequence). This CDR3 region has 15 residues. The CDR3 nucleotides read TGTGCCAGCAGCTTCGGGGGAGGTGGGCAAGAGACCCAGTACTTC. This translates into CASSFGGGGQETQYF.

The chain links TRBV6-5 to TRBJ1-6; D is uncertain. This CDR3 is built from 16 residues. Germline V gene sequence: CDR1 MNHEY, CDR2 SVGAGI. V was shortened by 0 bases and J by 8 bases, with 14 bases between the two germline ends. CDR3 protein: CASSYSTRVRDSPLHF. DNA of the CDR3: TGTGCCAGCAGTTACTCGACGCGGGTTAGAGATTCACCCCTCCACTTT.

This rearrangement joins TRBV5-6 to TRBJ2-5, with D perhaps matching TRBD2 (6 bases). Germline V gene data show CDR1 as SGHDT and CDR2 as YYEEEE. The CDR3 has 15 residues. V was clipped by 0 bases and J by 5 bases, with 14 bases between them. The CDR3 nucleotides are TGTGCCAGCAGCTTGGTTCGGGGGAAAGGGGAGACCCAGTACTTC. Translation gives CASSLVRGKGETQYF.

The rearrangement links TRBV5-8 to TRBJ1-6, with D possibly being TRBD1 (6 bases). Germline CDR1 and CDR2: SGHTS and YDEGEE. The CDR3 covers 15 residues. Trimming pared 6 bases from V and 3 bases from J, leaving 13 bases between. Here the CDR3 DNA reads TGTGCCAGCACCACGGGGGCGAACTATAATTCACCCCTCCACTTT. This encodes CASTTGANYNSPLHF.

This clone was detected a few times. The chain carries TRBV4-1 and TRBJ1-5; no firm D call. This CDR3 spans 15 amino acids. CDR1 is MGHRA, CDR2 YSYEKL, per germline. The V and J ends lost 0 bases and 4 bases respectively, with 10 bases between them. The CDR3 nucleotides are TGCGCCAGCAGCCAAGACGTAAACAGTAATCAGCCCCAGCATTTT. Protein: CASSQDVNSNQPQHF.

This clone was picked up one time. The chain joins TRBV5-8 to TRBJ1-1, with 8 bases aligning to TRBD1. Losses at the gene ends were 4 bases for V and 4 bases for J; bases not matched to a gene: 9. From germline, CDR1 is SGHTS and CDR2 YDEGEE. The CDR3 extends over 15 amino acids. The DNA for the CDR3 is TGTGCCAGCAGCACTCAGACAGGGGTGGGCACTGAAGCTTTCTTT. Protein: CASSTQTGVGTEAFF.

By proportion, this clone is medium-sized. The chain uses TRBV19 and TRBJ2-7; 7 nucleotides line up with TRBD1. The V gene's germline CDR1 is LNHDA and CDR2 SQIVND (reference sequence). The CDR3 has 16 amino acids. V lost 3 bases, J lost 6 bases, and 14 bases stayed unmatched. CDR3 protein: CASSMALDRFRAEQYF. For the CDR3, the DNA is TGTGCCAGTAGTATGGCTCTGGACAGGTTTCGTGCCGAGCAGTACTTC.

By share of the sample, this clone is large. The V and J genes are TRBV6-5 and TRBJ1-6, with no clear D. CDR1 and CDR2 (germline): MNHEY, SVGAGI. Trimming removed 9 bases at V and 0 bases at J, with 6 bases between. The CDR3 extends over 13 amino acids. The CDR3: CASSGSYNSPLHF. The CDR3 DNA follows: TGTGCCAGTTCTGGCTCCTATAATTCACCCCTCCACTTT.

V gene TRBV30 combines with J gene TRBJ1-5; maybe TRBD1 (5 bases). Trimming removed 0 bases at V and 6 bases at J, with 12 bases between. The CDR3 contains 14 residues. The germline gives CDR1 GTSNPN, CDR2 SVGIG (reference sequence). The CDR3 here is CAWSVPGGSQPQHF. CDR3 coding DNA: TGTGCCTGGAGTGTTCCGGGGGGGAGTCAGCCCCAGCATTTT.

This chain links TRBV5-5 with TRBJ1-6; D gene uncertain. The CDR3 contains 14 residues. V lost 1 base and J lost 6, with 8 bases in between. Germline CDR1 is SGHKS and CDR2 is YYEKEE (reference sequence). The CDR3 reads CASSLTGFNSPLHF. DNA of the CDR3: TGTGCCAGCAGCTTGACCGGGTTTAATTCACCCCTCCACTTT.

This rearrangement joins TRBV7-9 to TRBJ1-1, with a possible D match to TRBD1 (6 bases). V lost 6 bases and J 3 bases, leaving 14 bases between the germline ends. Germline V gives CDR1 SEHNR, CDR2 FQNEAQ (reference sequence). This CDR3 comprises 14 residues. The CDR3 bases are TGTGCCAGCAGGCCATCAGGGGCGCACACTGAAGCTTTCTTT. It specifies CASRPSGAHTEAFF. The full variable domain, rest sourced from reference TRBV7-9 and TRBJ1-1, is DTGVSQNPRHKITKRGQNVTFRCDPISEHNRLYWYRQTLGQGPEFLTYFQNEAQLEKSRLLSDRFSAERPKGSFSTLEIQRTEQGDSAMYLCASRPSGAHTEAFFGQGTRLTVV.

In its sample, this clone was seen once. This chain uses TRBV7-3 with TRBJ1-4, with D possibly TRBD1 on 6 matching bases. CDR1 is SGHTA, CDR2 FQGTGA, per germline. Between the trimmed V and J ends, which lost 5 bases and 8 bases, there was a span of 18 bases. The CDR3 consists of 15 residues. The CDR3 here is CASSKTGAIHEKLFF. CDR3 coding DNA: TGTGCCAGCAGCAAAACGGGGGCGATCCACGAAAAACTGTTTTTT.

The chain combines TRBV9 with TRBJ1-1; the match to TRBD1 covers 9 bases. Germline loops: CDR1 SGDLS, CDR2 YYNGEE. This CDR3 comprises 13 residues. V shed 0 bases, J shed 12 bases, and the junction held 6 bases outside the gene matches. The CDR3 coding sequence is TGTGCCAGCAGCGTAGTAACAGGGGGCTGGACTTTCTTT. Encoded protein: CASSVVTGGWTFF.